Reported below is one TCR beta chain. The entry originates in a study of blood T cell repertoires in COVID-19. Study in general: COVID-19 samples, acute and convalescent, were from the United States, Italy and Spain. PBMCs, B-cell-depleted T cells, or T cells were the source of the cDNA or gDNA that made up the material.

Clones were read by immunoSEQ multiplex PCR, and TCRdb kept only the in-frame ones, dropping some. The table has some 96,000 clones, approximately 80% seen once; the top ten hold around an eighth. The V segment lost 0 bases and the J segment 2 bases; nucleotides outside the gene matches: 8. Germline V gene data show CDR1 as SGHTA and CDR2 as FQGTGA. The CDR3 totals 17 residues. The clonotype originates from a man aged 50 or older with active or convalescent COVID-19. V and J are TRBV7-3 and TRBJ2-3; 7 bases align to TRBD2. The sequencing input was peripheral blood. The CDR3 DNA sequence: TGTGCCAGCAGCTTAACGGGGAGCGGGACCCACACAGATACGCAGTATTTT. Amino acid sequence: CASSLTGSGTHTDTQYF. The whole variable domain, filled in from reference TRBV7-3 and TRBJ2-3, reads GAGVSQTPSNKVTEKGKYVELRCDPISGHTALYWYRQSLGQGPEFLIYFQGTGAADDSGLPNDRFFAVRPEGSVSTLKIQRTERGDSAVYLCASSLTGSGTHTDTQYFGPGTRLTVL.